Listed here are 30 T cell receptor beta chains from one sample, sequenced in a study of OX40 agonist ivuxolimab in advanced cancers. Libraries were built with the immunoSEQ multiplex PCR assay. TCRdb carries this immuneACCESS record with in-frame sequences only. Its versions omit some clonotypes, under half of them owing to an unresolved V gene in the studies checked, with the rest unexplained. Counted in this sample were 8,500 to 14,000 clones; around four fifths of them appeared once. The biggest ten clones account for 8.5% to 12% of the sample. Material: CD4+ or CD8+ T cells sorted from blood, obtained in a trial of the OX40 agonist ivuxolimab. All receptors come from an adult with an advanced solid tumor such as melanoma, head and neck, liver or kidney cancer.

V gene TRBV28 combines with J gene TRBJ2-3, with 9 positions matching TRBD1. Germline V gene data show CDR1 as MDHEN and CDR2 as SYDVKM. The V segment lost 5 bases and the J segment 2 bases; nucleotides outside the gene matches: 5. CDR3 size: 15 residues. Here the CDR3 reads CASSLGQGITDTQYF. The CDR3 coding sequence is TGTGCCAGCAGTCTCGGACAGGGGATCACAGATACGCAGTATTTT.

This clone was picked up a small number of times. The chain uses TRBV5-4 and TRBJ2-1, with TRBD2 as a possible D gene (6 bases). V lost 5 bases, J lost 6 bases, and 18 bases lay in between. The CDR3 extends over 15 amino acids. Germline V CDR1 and CDR2: SGHNT, YYREEE (reference sequence). The CDR3 DNA reads TGTGCCAGCAGTTCTTGGGGACTGTATTTCAATGAGCAGTTCTTC. Its protein is CASSSWGLYFNEQFF.

This chain links TRBV9 with TRBJ2-1; 9 bases are a match to TRBD2. The CDR3 sequence is 17 residues long. Unmatched junction bases numbered 11, after V lost 3 bases and J lost 4 bases. The germline V gene has CDR1 SGDLS and CDR2 YYNGEE. For the CDR3, the DNA is TGTGCCAGCAGCGGGGGGGCTAGCGGGACTGGTTACAATGAGCAGTTCTTC. This gives the protein CASSGGASGTGYNEQFF.

By share, this clone ranks as medium-sized (0.01 to 0.1%). The J gene is TRBJ2-7, the V gene TRBV10-1, with 10 nucleotides matching TRBD1. In germline, CDR1 is WNHNN, CDR2 SYGVQD (reference sequence). This CDR3 is built from 16 residues. Trimming cost V 0 bases and J 5 bases; bases outside gene matches: 7. CDR3 protein: CASSESNPTGGHEQYF. DNA for the CDR3: TGCGCCAGCAGTGAGTCCAACCCGACAGGGGGCCACGAGCAGTACTTC.

The V gene is TRBV7-9, the J gene TRBJ2-7; possible D gene TRBD1, 6 bases. CDR1 SEHNR and CDR2 FQNEAQ come from the germline V gene (reference sequence). The V gene lost 3 bases and the J gene lost 3 bases, with 15 bases spanning the gap. The CDR3 runs to 15 residues. CDR3 protein: CASSFDPGARYEQYF. In DNA form, the CDR3 reads TGTGCCAGCAGCTTCGACCCAGGGGCCCGCTACGAGCAGTACTTC. The full variable domain, its missing parts supplied by reference TRBV7-9 and TRBJ2-7, is DTGVSQNPRHKITKRGQNVTFRCDPISEHNRLYWYRQTLGQGPEFLTYFQNEAQLEKSRLLSDRFSAERPKGSFSTLEIQRTEQGDSAMYLCASSFDPGARYEQYFGPGTRLTVT.

The chain joins TRBV19 to TRBJ2-7; D gene uncertain. Trimming took 3 bases from V and 2 from J, leaving 8 bases between them. This CDR3 is 13 amino acids long. Germline loops: CDR1 LNHDA, CDR2 SQIVND (reference sequence). The CDR3 region is CASSIVFPYEQYF. Here the CDR3 DNA reads TGTGCCAGTAGTATCGTTTTTCCCTACGAGCAGTACTTC. The variable domain in full, completed from reference TRBV19 and TRBJ2-7, reads DGGITQSPKYLFRKEGQNVTLSCEQNLNHDAMYWYRQDPGQGLRLIYYSQIVNDFQKGDIAEGYSVSREKKESFPLTVTSAQKNPTAFYLCASSIVFPYEQYFGPGTRLTVT.

The V call is TRBV21-1, the J call TRBJ2-7; the D call of TRBD2 is as the table states it, not checked on the DNA. TRBV21-1 is a listed pseudogene. This CDR3 spans 20 amino acids. The CDR3 loop is CASSNRFWGIRGRDAYEQYF. The CDR3 bases are TGTGCCAGCAGCAATCGATTCTGGGGTATTAGAGGGAGGGACGCCTACGAGCAGTACTTC.

This chain uses TRBV7-9 with TRBJ2-1; D not certain. Trimming stripped 5 bases from V and 6 bases from J, with 11 bases between. Germline assignment: CDR1 SEHNR and CDR2 FQNEAQ (reference sequence). The CDR3 sequence is 13 residues long. The CDR3 coding sequence is TGTGCCAGCAGCACCGTAGGTTCCAATGAGCAGTTCTTC. This gives the protein CASSTVGSNEQFF.

CDR3 sequence reads: CASSSPTRVNEQFF. The CDR3 nucleotides read TGTGCCAGCAGCTCCCCGACCAGGGTGAATGAGCAGTTCTTC. V is TRBV7-9 and J is TRBJ2-1; a possible D gene is TRBD1 (5 bases). V gave up 4 bases and J gave up 7 bases, with 14 bases separating them. CDR3 length: 14 residues. CDR1 and CDR2 (germline): SEHNR, FQNEAQ (reference sequence). The whole variable domain, filled in from reference TRBV7-9 and TRBJ2-1, reads DTGVSQNPRHKITKRGQNVTFRCDPISEHNRLYWYRQTLGQGPEFLTYFQNEAQLEKSRLLSDRFSAERPKGSFSTLEIQRTEQGDSAMYLCASSSPTRVNEQFFGPGTRLTVL.

J is TRBJ2-2 and V is TRBV2, with D maybe TRBD2 (5 bases). The CDR3 has 13 amino acids. V lost 11 bases, J lost 2 bases, and 12 bases lay in between. CDR1 is SNHLY and CDR2 is FYNNEI in the germline V gene. CDR3 amino acids: CAAWERNTGELFF. The CDR3 coding sequence is TGTGCCGCCTGGGAGAGAAACACCGGGGAGCTGTTTTTT. Full variable domain (rest looked up from reference TRBV2 and TRBJ2-2): EPEVTQTPSHQVTQMGQEVILRCVPISNHLYFYWYRQILGQKVEFLVSFYNNEISEKSEIFDDQFSVERPDGSNFTLKIRSTKLEDSAMYFCAAWERNTGELFFGEGSRLTVL.

The rearrangement joins TRBV11-2 to TRBJ2-1; D is unclear. Trimming took 4 bases from V and 7 from J, leaving 11 bases between them. The CDR3 contains 13 residues. The germline CDR1 and CDR2 sequences are SGHAT and FQNNGV. The DNA of the CDR3 is TGTGCCAGCAGCTACCCCCAGAGGAATGAGCAGTTCTTC. The encoded protein is CASSYPQRNEQFF.

The chain links TRBV11-3 to TRBJ2-1; 7 nucleotides align to TRBD1. Looked up from germline, CDR1 is SGHNT and CDR2 is YENEEA. The length of the CDR3 is 15 residues. V lost 3 bases and J lost 2; bases outside the gene matches: 4. CDR3 coding DNA: TGTGCCAGCAGCTTGGACAGGAATCCCTACAATGAGCAGTTCTTC. This sequence encodes CASSLDRNPYNEQFF.

The chain couples TRBV9 to TRBJ1-4; D perhaps matches TRBD1 (6 bases). Trimming took 7 bases from V and 6 from J, leaving 10 bases between them. CDR1 is SGDLS, CDR2 YYNGEE, per germline. CDR3 length equals 12 residues. CDR3 amino acids: CASGAGDEKLFF. The DNA of the CDR3 is TGTGCCAGCGGGGCAGGGGATGAAAAACTGTTTTTT.

V usage is TRBV4-1 and J usage is TRBJ2-1; maybe TRBD1 (6 bases). Trimming shortened V by 3 bases and J by 4 bases, and 10 bases separated the two germline ends. This CDR3 has 14 amino acids. Germline V lookup: CDR1 MGHRA, CDR2 YSYEKL. For the CDR3, the DNA is TGCGCCAGCAGCCATCCTCAGGGGTACAATGAGCAGTTCTTC. This encodes CASSHPQGYNEQFF.

The chain recombines TRBV7-9 with TRBJ2-5; 9 nucleotides agree with TRBD2. V shed 2 bases, J shed 2 bases, and the junction held 3 bases outside the gene matches. The length of the CDR3 is 15 residues. Germline-derived CDR1 and CDR2 are SEHNR and FQNEAQ (reference sequence). The CDR3 region has the DNA TGTGCCAGCAGCTTAAGACTAGCGGATCAAGAGACCCAGTACTTC. It codes for CASSLRLADQETQYF. The full variable domain, in which reference TRBV7-9 and TRBJ2-5 provide the parts outside the CDR3, is DTGVSQNPRHKITKRGQNVTFRCDPISEHNRLYWYRQTLGQGPEFLTYFQNEAQLEKSRLLSDRFSAERPKGSFSTLEIQRTEQGDSAMYLCASSLRLADQETQYFGPGTRLLVL.

V usage is TRBV5-1 and J usage is TRBJ2-7, with a tentative D call TRBD2 (6 bases). The V gene lost 0 bases and the J gene lost 7 bases, with 11 bases spanning the gap. The CDR3 runs 13 residues. The germline V gene has CDR1 SGHRS and CDR2 YFSETQ. The CDR3 nucleotides are TGCGCCAGCAGCTTGGAAGTGGCGGGAGAGCAGTACTTC. Translated: CASSLEVAGEQYF.

V gene TRBV5-1 combines with J gene TRBJ2-3; no definite D call. The germline V gene has CDR1 SGHRS and CDR2 YFSETQ. The CDR3 extends over 13 amino acids. The V end was cut by 5 bases, the J end by 5 bases, with 12 bases between. CDR3 in DNA: TGCGCCAGCAGTTCCCTAACGGGAGATACGCAGTATTTT. It specifies CASSSLTGDTQYF.

This chain uses TRBV9 with TRBJ1-5; the D gene is possibly TRBD1 (6 bases). This CDR3 region has 15 residues. CDR1 SGDLS and CDR2 YYNGEE come from the germline V gene. Trimming removed 4 bases from V and 1 base from J, with 12 bases in between. CDR3 in amino acids: CASSQQGWSNQPQHF. The CDR3 DNA reads TGTGCCAGCAGCCAACAGGGCTGGAGCAATCAGCCCCAGCATTTT.

This clone was found once. V gene TRBV15 combines with J gene TRBJ1-1; D remains unclear. This CDR3 region has 10 residues. V was trimmed by 8 bases and J by 1 base, leaving 2 bases between them. The V gene's germline CDR1 is LNHNV and CDR2 YYDKDF (reference sequence). The CDR3 DNA sequence: TGTGCCACCGGGAACACTGAAGCTTTCTTT. Its translation: CATGNTEAFF. The complete variable domain, with remaining parts taken from reference TRBV15 and TRBJ1-1, reads DAMVIQNPRYQVTQFGKPVTLSCSQTLNHNVMYWYQQKSSQAPKLLFHYYDKDFNNEADTPDNFQSRRPNTSFCFLDIRSPGLGDTAMYLCATGNTEAFFGQGTRLTVV.

V usage is TRBV6-5 and J usage is TRBJ2-3; 8 bases line up with TRBD2. Germline CDR1 is MNHEY and CDR2 is SVGAGI. The ends lost 6 bases at V and 6 bases at J; junction bases unmatched: 11. The CDR3 contains 15 residues. CDR3 amino acids: CASSLSGRALDTQYF. Here the CDR3 DNA reads TGTGCCAGCAGCCTCAGCGGGAGAGCGTTGGATACGCAGTATTTT.

The chain joins TRBV27 to TRBJ2-1; D gene unclear. CDR3 length: 13 residues. Trimming stripped 3 bases from V and 7 bases from J, with 10 bases between. Germline V gene sequence: CDR1 MNHEY, CDR2 SMNVEV (reference sequence). The CDR3 region has the DNA TGTGCCAGCAGTTTCACGCTAAGGAATGAGCAGTTCTTC. Translating gives CASSFTLRNEQFF.

The chain couples TRBV6-1 to TRBJ1-2; D not certain. Per germline, CDR1 MNHNS and CDR2 SASEGT. The CDR3 has 16 amino acids. The V gene lost 1 base and the J gene lost 4 bases, with 16 bases spanning the gap. The CDR3 sequence: CASSEEVGYPLYGYTF. CDR3 DNA sequence: TGTGCCAGCAGTGAAGAGGTAGGGTACCCGCTCTATGGCTACACCTTC.

This clone is classed as large. V gene TRBV7-9 combines with J gene TRBJ1-2; D not certain. The CDR3 runs to 12 residues. Germline lookup yields CDR1 SEHNR and CDR2 FQNEAQ (reference sequence). Deletions cut 5 bases from V and 6 bases from J, with 10 bases between. The CDR3 DNA reads as TGTGCCAGCAGCGCTCAAAAGGATGGCTACACCTTC. This gives the protein CASSAQKDGYTF.

This chain joins TRBV11-2 and TRBJ2-7; D is unresolved. V was shortened by 4 bases and J by 4 bases, with 5 bases between the two germline ends. CDR1 and CDR2 (germline): SGHAT, FQNNGV. This CDR3 is 11 amino acids long. The CDR3 loop reads CASSWDYEQYF. As DNA, the CDR3 is TGTGCCAGCAGCTGGGATTACGAGCAGTACTTC.

This chain links TRBV11-3 with TRBJ2-1; 9 nucleotides align to TRBD2. This CDR3 spans 15 amino acids. CDR1 SGHNT and CDR2 YENEEA come from the germline V gene. The V gene end was trimmed by 5 bases and the J gene end by 4 bases; junction bases not matched to a gene: 6. Written as DNA, the CDR3 is TGTGCCAGCAGCGGCGGGAGGGCCTCGTACAATGAGCAGTTCTTC. This encodes CASSGGRASYNEQFF.

V usage is TRBV28 and J usage is TRBJ2-3, with 7 bases fitting TRBD1. The V gene's germline CDR1 is MDHEN and CDR2 SYDVKM. The CDR3 has 14 amino acids. Unmatched junction bases numbered 7, after V lost 5 bases and J lost 5 bases. The CDR3 reads CASSLQGWEDTQYF. CDR3 bases: TGTGCCAGCAGTCTACAGGGGTGGGAAGATACGCAGTATTTT.

The chain joins TRBV4-3 to TRBJ2-3; D possibly corresponds to TRBD1 (6 bases). In germline, CDR1 is LGHNA, CDR2 YSLEER. The CDR3 consists of 14 residues. V was shortened by 0 bases and J by 3 bases, with 7 bases between the two germline ends. CDR3 coding DNA: TGCGCCAGCAGCCAAGATCAGGGGACAGATACGCAGTATTTT. Amino acid sequence: CASSQDQGTDTQYF.

This chain uses TRBV9 with TRBJ2-1; 8 bases are shared with TRBD1. CDR3 size: 14 residues. V was clipped by 1 base and J by 8 bases; unmatched bases: 5. The germline V gene encodes CDR1 SGDLS and CDR2 YYNGEE. Written as DNA, the CDR3 is TGTGCCAGCAGCGTAAACAGGGGGTTCGATGAGCAGTTCTTC. Its translation: CASSVNRGFDEQFF.

The V gene is TRBV9, the J gene TRBJ1-1; D might be TRBD1 (6 bases). Germline V gene lookup returns CDR1 SGDLS and CDR2 YYNGEE. This CDR3 contains 14 residues. Deletions cut 4 bases from V and 5 bases from J, with 15 bases between. The CDR3 DNA follows: TGTGCCAGCAGCCCCCGGAGGGGGGTTACTGAAGCTTTCTTT. It yields the protein CASSPRRGVTEAFF.

The chain joins TRBV27 to TRBJ2-1; perhaps TRBD1 as D (6 bases). Germline assignment: CDR1 MNHEY and CDR2 SMNVEV (reference sequence). Trimming took 5 bases from V and 6 from J, leaving 11 bases between them. The CDR3 sequence is 13 residues long. CDR3 in DNA: TGTGCCAGCAGTCACGACAGGACCAATGAGCAGTTCTTC. This translates into CASSHDRTNEQFF.